Given below is one TCR beta chain in context. Original handling: Reference gene primer amplification gave nucleated cell count estimates. Sequencing used immunoSEQ multiplex PCR; TCRdb keeps in-frame clones, though not all of them. V and J calls and clone size follow that table, whereas D and trimming were derived from the DNA. The table lists about 91,000 clones, 87% of them singletons. This entry is derived from a study of blood T cell repertoires in COVID-19. Study-level background: The analysed material was cDNA or gDNA that came from T cells, B-cell-depleted T cells, or PBMCs.

This TCR derives from a man aged 70 or older with acute or convalescent COVID-19. Input material: peripheral blood.

The CDR3 nucleotides read TGTGCCAGCAGATCTGCAGGGAGGGAGAATGGCTACACCTTC. Encoded protein: CASRSAGRENGYTF. The chain employs TRBV28 and TRBJ1-2, with D tentatively TRBD1 (5 bases). CDR1 MDHEN and CDR2 SYDVKM come from the germline V gene. The CDR3 totals 14 residues. With 6 bases removed from V and 6 bases from J, the gap between germline ends came to 17 bases.